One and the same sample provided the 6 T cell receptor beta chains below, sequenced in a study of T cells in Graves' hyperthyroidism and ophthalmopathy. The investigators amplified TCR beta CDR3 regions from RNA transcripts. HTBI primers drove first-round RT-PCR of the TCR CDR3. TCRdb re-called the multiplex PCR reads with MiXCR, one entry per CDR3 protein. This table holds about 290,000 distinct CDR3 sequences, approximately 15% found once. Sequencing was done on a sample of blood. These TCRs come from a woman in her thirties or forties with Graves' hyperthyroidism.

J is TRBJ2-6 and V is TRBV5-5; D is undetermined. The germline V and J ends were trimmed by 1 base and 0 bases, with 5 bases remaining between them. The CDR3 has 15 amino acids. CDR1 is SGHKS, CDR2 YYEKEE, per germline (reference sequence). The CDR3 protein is CASSLIHSGANVLTF. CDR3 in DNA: TGTGCCAGCAGCTTGATTCACTCTGGGGCCAACGTCCTGACTTTC.

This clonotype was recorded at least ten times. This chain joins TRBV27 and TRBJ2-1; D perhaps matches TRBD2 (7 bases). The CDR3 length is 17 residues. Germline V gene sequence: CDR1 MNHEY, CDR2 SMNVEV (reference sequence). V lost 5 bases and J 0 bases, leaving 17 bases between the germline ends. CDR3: CASSGGGSLSSYNEQFF. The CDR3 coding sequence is TGTGCCAGCAGTGGGGGGGGCAGCTTGAGCTCCTACAATGAGCAGTTCTTC.

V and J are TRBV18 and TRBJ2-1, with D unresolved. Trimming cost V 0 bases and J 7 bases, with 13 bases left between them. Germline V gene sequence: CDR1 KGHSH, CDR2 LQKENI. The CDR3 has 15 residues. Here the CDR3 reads CASSPPGPLGNEQFF. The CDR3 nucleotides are TGTGCCAGCTCACCACCTGGACCCCTTGGGAATGAGCAGTTCTTC.

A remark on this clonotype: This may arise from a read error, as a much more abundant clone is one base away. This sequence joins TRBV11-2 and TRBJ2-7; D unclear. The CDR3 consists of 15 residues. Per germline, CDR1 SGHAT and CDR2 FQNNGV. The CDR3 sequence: CASSPSHDPSCEQYF. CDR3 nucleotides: TGTGCCAGCAGCCCGTCCCACGACCCCTCCTGCGAGCAGTACTTC.

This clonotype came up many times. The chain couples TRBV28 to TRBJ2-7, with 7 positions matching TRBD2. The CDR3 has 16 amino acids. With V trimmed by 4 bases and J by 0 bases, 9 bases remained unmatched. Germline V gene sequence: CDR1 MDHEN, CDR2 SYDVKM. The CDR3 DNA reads TGTGCCAGCAGTTCCTACGTAGCGGGTGGCTCCTACGAGCAGTACTTC. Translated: CASSSYVAGGSYEQYF.

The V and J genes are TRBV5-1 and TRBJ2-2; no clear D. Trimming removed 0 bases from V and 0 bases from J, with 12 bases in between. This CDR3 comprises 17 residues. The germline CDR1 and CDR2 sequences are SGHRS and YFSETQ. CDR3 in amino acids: CASSLVFGRTNTGELFF. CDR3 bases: TGCGCCAGCAGCTTGGTTTTCGGCAGAACGAACACCGGGGAGCTGTTTTTT.